These 3 T cell receptor beta chains were all obtained from the same sample, sequenced in a study of identical twins. Using its own MiXCR run on the 5' RACE reads, TCRdb lists one record per CDR3 protein. Counted here are under 450,000 distinct CDR3 sequences, about 18% occurring once; the ten biggest clones make up more than 10%. Sample: naive T cells sorted from blood. The receptors were sampled from a man aged 50 to 60 in good health.

In this sample, this clonotype turned up a few times. The J gene is TRBJ2-2, the V gene TRBV6-2 or TRBV6-3; the D gene is possibly TRBD2 (7 bases). In germline, CDR1 is MNHEY, CDR2 SVGEGT. V shed 6 bases and J shed 7 bases, with 18 bases lying between them. The CDR3 loop spans 15 amino acids. CDR3 in DNA: TGTGCCAGCAGCCTCTTTGCGGGGGCTAGCGGGGAGCTGTTTTTT. Translated, it gives CASSLFAGASGELFF.

This clonotype was seen many times. This rearrangement joins TRBV7-9 to TRBJ1-2; 9 bases match TRBD1. The V gene's germline CDR1 is SEHNR and CDR2 FQNEAQ (reference sequence). This CDR3 has 12 residues. V dropped 5 bases and J dropped 8; count of bases not matched to a gene: 3. This CDR3 is CASSLGQGGYTF. The CDR3 DNA is TGTGCCAGCAGCCTGGGACAGGGCGGCTACACCTTC.

This clonotype came up a few times. The J gene is TRBJ2-1, the V gene TRBV28, with D perhaps TRBD2 (5 bases). The V gene's germline CDR1 is MDHEN and CDR2 SYDVKM. V lost 7 bases, J lost 2 bases, and 18 bases lay in between. The CDR3 spans 16 residues. The DNA for the CDR3 is TGTGCCAGCAAACCGCTCACCAGCGGTACCTACAATGAGCAGTTCTTC. As protein: CASKPLTSGTYNEQFF.